This record concerns one T cell receptor beta chain sequence. The assay was immunoSEQ multiplex PCR, and TCRdb's table has in-frame clones only and misses some. The table has some 71,000 clones, about 85% seen once. Regarding time point: pretreatment peripheral blood. The data are from a study of PD-L1 blockade in urothelial cancer. The sequence derives from a man between 35 and 55 years old with urothelial cancer. Sequenced material: PBMCs, taken around atezolizumab (anti-PD-L1) treatment.

CDR3 nucleotide sequence: TGTGCCACCAGCTCCCGGGACAGGGGCGACGAGCAGTACTTC. Protein product: CATSSRDRGDEQYF. V gene TRBV15 combines with J gene TRBJ2-7, with 10 bases that match TRBD1. The trim removed 5 bases at V and 5 bases at J, leaving 6 bases unmatched. This CDR3 has 14 residues. In germline, CDR1 is LNHNV, CDR2 YYDKDF (reference sequence).